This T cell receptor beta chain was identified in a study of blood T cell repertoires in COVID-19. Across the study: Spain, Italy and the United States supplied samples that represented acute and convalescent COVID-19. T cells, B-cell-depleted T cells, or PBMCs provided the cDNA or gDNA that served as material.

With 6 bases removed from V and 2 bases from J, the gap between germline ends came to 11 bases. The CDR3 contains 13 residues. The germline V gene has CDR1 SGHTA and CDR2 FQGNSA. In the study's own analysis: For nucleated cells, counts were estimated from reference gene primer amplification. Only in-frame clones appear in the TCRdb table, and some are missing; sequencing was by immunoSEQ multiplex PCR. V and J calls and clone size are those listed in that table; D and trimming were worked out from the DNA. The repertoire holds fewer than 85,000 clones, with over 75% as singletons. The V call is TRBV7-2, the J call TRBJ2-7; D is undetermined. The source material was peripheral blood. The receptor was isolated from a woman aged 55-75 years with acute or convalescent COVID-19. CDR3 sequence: CASSSPVTYEQYF. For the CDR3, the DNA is TGTGCCAGCAGTTCCCCCGTTACCTACGAGCAGTACTTC. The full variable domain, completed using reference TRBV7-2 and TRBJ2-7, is GAGVSQSPSNKVTEKGKDVELRCDPISGHTALYWYRQSLGQGLEFLIYFQGNSAPDKSGLPSDRFSAERTGGSVSTLTIQRTQQEDSAVYLCASSSPVTYEQYFGPGTRLTVT.